These 30 T cell receptor beta chains originate from one sample sequenced in a study of blood T cell repertoires in COVID-19 (dated by TCRdb to the early 2020s). Libraries were constructed by the immunoSEQ multiplex PCR assay. TCRdb retrieved this table from immuneACCESS and kept in-frame rearrangements only. Not all clones are present; in checked studies, unresolved V genes account for under half, and no reason is known for the remainder. Present in this sample are a few hundred thousand clones, around 90% of which were seen just once. The ten biggest clones cover around 1.4% of the sample. The sequenced sample consisted of peripheral blood. The source is a man of 80 years or more with acute or convalescent COVID-19.

This chain connects TRBV12-5 to TRBJ2-1; 8 bases map to TRBD2. The trim removed 7 bases at V and 6 bases at J, leaving 8 bases unmatched. The germline CDR1 and CDR2 sequences are LGHNT and FRNRAP. This CDR3 is built from 14 residues. CDR3 nucleotides: TGTGCTAGTGAGGGGAGCGGGGGTTCCAATGAGCAGTTCTTC. Translated, it gives CASEGSGGSNEQFF.

The rearrangement joins TRBV19 to TRBJ1-3, with D perhaps TRBD1 (5 bases). Germline loops: CDR1 LNHDA, CDR2 SQIVND (reference sequence). The length of the CDR3 is 14 residues. The ends were cut back, 6 bases at V and 0 bases at J, with 9 bases in the middle. CDR3 protein: CASRRGSSGNTIYF. DNA for the CDR3: TGTGCCAGTAGACGGGGGTCCTCTGGAAACACCATATATTTT.

The gene calls are TRBV7-6 and TRBJ2-1; weak D call: TRBD2 (5 bases). The germline V gene encodes CDR1 SGHVS and CDR2 FNYEAQ. The CDR3 totals 18 residues. V lost 5 bases and J lost 0, with 20 bases in between. The CDR3 coding sequence is TGTGCCAGCAGCCCAACCCGGGCCTCTAGCCGCTCCTACAATGAGCAGTTCTTC. Translated, it gives CASSPTRASSRSYNEQFF.

The CDR3 spells CASSVAGSNEKLFF. The CDR3 coding sequence is TGTGCCAGCAGCGTAGCAGGTTCTAATGAAAAACTGTTTTTT. This rearrangement joins TRBV9 to TRBJ1-4; no reliable D call. Germline CDR1 reads SGDLS; CDR2 reads YYNGEE. The CDR3 runs to 14 residues. Between the trimmed V and J ends, which lost 0 bases and 3 bases, there was a span of 6 bases.

This clone was observed once. The V call is TRBV24-1, the J call TRBJ2-5; TRBD1 is a possible D gene (6 bases). This CDR3 spans 17 amino acids. Trimming removed 3 bases at V and 3 bases at J, with 19 bases between. In germline, CDR1 is KGHDR, CDR2 SFDVKD. The CDR3 here is CATSDRRQGNPKETQYF. The CDR3 coding sequence is TGTGCCACCAGTGATCGTAGGCAGGGGAATCCTAAAGAGACCCAGTACTTC.

The chain is built from TRBV7-2 and TRBJ1-6; 8 bases agree with TRBD1. Germline CDR1 reads SGHTA; CDR2 reads FQGNSA. The CDR3 sequence is 13 residues long. After removal of 9 bases from V and 9 bases from J, the junction contained 7 bases not matched to a gene. This CDR3 is CASRTGPSSPLHF. The CDR3 nucleotides read TGTGCCAGTCGGACAGGGCCTAGTTCACCCCTCCACTTT.

This rearrangement joins TRBV28 to TRBJ1-2, with TRBD1 matching over 7 bases. CDR1 and CDR2 (germline): MDHEN, SYDVKM. This CDR3 region has 13 residues. V lost 6 bases, J lost 5 bases, and 6 bases stayed unmatched. CDR3 DNA: TGTGCCAGCAGGCGGGACAGACCTTATGGCTACACCTTC. The encoded protein is CASRRDRPYGYTF.

The chain employs TRBV6-5 and TRBJ2-5, with D possibly TRBD2 on 5 matching bases. The germline CDR1 and CDR2 sequences are MNHEY and SVGAGI. The CDR3 has 15 residues. V was shortened by 5 bases and J by 2 bases, with 15 bases between the two germline ends. CDR3 region: CASSLEGRLQETQYF. The CDR3 bases are TGTGCCAGCAGTCTAGAGGGTCGCTTGCAAGAGACCCAGTACTTC.

V is TRBV5-4 and J is TRBJ1-1; D not resolved. This CDR3 is built from 14 residues. Germline-derived CDR1 and CDR2 are SGHNT and YYREEE (reference sequence). V lost 4 bases to trimming and J lost 4 bases, with 14 bases between them. DNA for the CDR3: TGTGCCAGCAGCCTAGGACGGGGAGCCACTGAAGCTTTCTTT. Translated: CASSLGRGATEAFF.

The table lists this clone with a few counts. V usage is TRBV5-1 and J usage is TRBJ2-1; the match to TRBD2 covers 9 bases. Germline trimming cut 6 bases from V and 0 bases from J; bases unmatched to any gene: 13. This CDR3 region has 18 residues. The germline gives CDR1 SGHRS, CDR2 YFSETQ. Here the CDR3 reads CASKVSGGPFSSYNEQFF. In DNA, the CDR3 is TGCGCCAGCAAGGTCAGCGGGGGGCCCTTCAGCTCCTACAATGAGCAGTTCTTC.

The chain combines TRBV27 with TRBJ1-2, with a weak D call TRBD1 (5 bases). The CDR3 consists of 15 residues. The ends were cut back, 2 bases at V and 8 bases at J, with 18 bases in the middle. Germline assignment: CDR1 MNHEY and CDR2 SMNVEV (reference sequence). CDR3 DNA sequence: TGTGCCAGCAGTTTAATTTATCAGGGTCTCCGCGGCTACACCTTC. Residues: CASSLIYQGLRGYTF.

The chain carries TRBV28 and TRBJ2-1; D gene ambiguous. Per the germline V gene, CDR1 is MDHEN and CDR2 is SYDVKM. The germline V and J ends were trimmed by 4 bases and 0 bases, with 7 bases remaining between them. The CDR3 spans 14 residues. The CDR3 DNA is TGTGCCAGCAGTTCGTCCAGCTCCTACAATGAGCAGTTCTTC. Amino acids: CASSSSSSYNEQFF. The variable domain in full, with the rest retrieved from reference TRBV28 and TRBJ2-1, is DVKVTQSSRYLVKRTGEKVFLECVQDMDHENMFWYRQDPGLGLRLIYFSYDVKMKEKGDIPEGYSVSREKKERFSLILESASTNQTSMYLCASSSSSSYNEQFFGPGTRLTVL.

The rearrangement joins TRBV18 to TRBJ2-5, with D perhaps TRBD2 (5 bases). Per the germline V gene, CDR1 is KGHSH and CDR2 is LQKENI. The V and J ends lost 1 base and 1 base respectively, with 13 bases between them. CDR3 size: 16 residues. As DNA, the CDR3 is TGTGCCAGCTCACCACTCGGATCTGGGAGCCAAGAGACCCAGTACTTC. The encoded protein is CASSPLGSGSQETQYF.

The chain recombines TRBV5-1 with TRBJ2-1; 8 bases line up with TRBD2. The germline V gene encodes CDR1 SGHRS and CDR2 YFSETQ. V dropped 4 bases and J dropped 0; count of bases not matched to a gene: 9. This CDR3 contains 17 residues. CDR3 DNA sequence: TGCGCCAGCAGCCCCTCTAGCGGGCGGAGCTCCTACAATGAGCAGTTCTTC. This translates into CASSPSSGRSSYNEQFF.

V gene TRBV24-1 combines with J gene TRBJ2-1; 8 nucleotides line up with TRBD2. V was pared by 4 bases and J by 8 bases, with 15 bases of the junction left unmatched. Germline CDR1 KGHDR, CDR2 SFDVKD. This CDR3 is 17 amino acids long. The chain's CDR3 is CATSDKPTSVIVDEQFF. CDR3 DNA: TGTGCCACCAGTGACAAGCCGACTAGCGTTATCGTGGATGAGCAGTTCTTC.

The rearrangement joins TRBV7-2 to TRBJ2-1, with a tentative D call TRBD2 (6 bases). Germline CDR1 reads SGHTA; CDR2 reads FQGNSA. This CDR3 region has 15 residues. Deletions cut 4 bases from V and 2 bases from J, with 12 bases between. CDR3 in amino acids: CASSSLGLTYNEQFF. The DNA for the CDR3 is TGTGCCAGCAGCTCACTAGGACTAACCTACAATGAGCAGTTCTTC.

V is TRBV15 and J is TRBJ2-7; D may be TRBD2 (5 bases). Germline-derived CDR1 and CDR2 are LNHNV and YYDKDF (reference sequence). The CDR3 is 13 residues long. V lost 0 bases and J lost 7, with 10 bases in between. The CDR3 nucleotides are TGTGCCACCAGCAGAGATCCAGCGGTGGAGCAGTACTTC. Translating gives CATSRDPAVEQYF.

The chain links TRBV6-6 to TRBJ2-5; the D gene is possibly TRBD1 (5 bases). Germline values: CDR1 MNHNY, CDR2 SVGAGI (reference sequence). The CDR3 is 15 residues long. The V and J ends lost 5 bases and 1 base respectively, with 14 bases between them. CDR3 DNA: TGTGCCAGCAGTAACAAGGGGAAGACCCAAGAGACCCAGTACTTC. It is translated as CASSNKGKTQETQYF.

The V and J genes are TRBV19 and TRBJ2-1, with no clear D. This CDR3 region has 15 residues. Deletions cut 3 bases from V and 2 bases from J, with 11 bases between. Germline V gives CDR1 LNHDA, CDR2 SQIVND (reference sequence). CDR3 bases: TGTGCCAGTAGTATTTCAGGCTTCGCCTACAATGAGCAGTTCTTC. Amino acids: CASSISGFAYNEQFF.

This chain joins TRBV4-1 and TRBJ2-5; D is perhaps TRBD1 (6 bases). Trimming pared 4 bases from V and 2 bases from J, leaving 14 bases between. Looked up from germline, CDR1 is MGHRA and CDR2 is YSYEKL. The CDR3 is 15 residues long. In DNA, the CDR3 is TGCGCCAGCAGCCTCACGCGGACAGTACAAGAGACCCAGTACTTC. This gives the protein CASSLTRTVQETQYF.

The rearrangement links TRBV28 to TRBJ1-2; 7 bases line up with TRBD1. With 10 bases clipped from V and 8 bases from J, the junction kept 16 bases outside the gene matches. From germline, CDR1 is MDHEN and CDR2 SYDVKM. CDR3 length: 14 amino acids. CDR3 protein: CATVIQGVNGGYTF. The CDR3 nucleotides are TGTGCCACCGTGATCCAGGGGGTTAACGGGGGCTACACCTTC.

CDR3: CASSLAGGGGETQYF. CDR3 sequence (DNA): TGTGCCAGCAGTCTAGCGGGAGGTGGGGGGGAGACCCAGTACTTC. The rearrangement uses TRBV28 and TRBJ2-5, with 11 bases matching TRBD2. V was pared by 5 bases and J by 5 bases, with 7 bases of the junction left unmatched. Germline CDR1 and CDR2: MDHEN and SYDVKM. The CDR3 runs to 15 residues.

This clone occurred a few times. This CDR3 is also generated by other DNA sequences in the sample. J is TRBJ1-1 and V is TRBV5-1, with D unclear. The CDR3 has 13 residues. Trimming removed 0 bases at V and 1 base at J, with 4 bases between. CDR1 and CDR2 (germline): SGHRS, YFSETQ. CDR3 amino acids: CASSLGENTEAFF. The CDR3 DNA is TGCGCCAGCAGCTTGGGAGAGAACACTGAAGCTTTCTTT.

The chain uses TRBV15 and TRBJ1-1; 7 bases align to TRBD1. Germline-derived CDR1 and CDR2 are LNHNV and YYDKDF (reference sequence). V gave up 7 bases and J gave up 0 bases; unmatched junction bases: 14. This CDR3 contains 17 residues. CDR3 sequence (DNA): TGTGCCACCAACTTACCAGGGGGAAACCTTATGAACACTGAAGCTTTCTTT. Its translation: CATNLPGGNLMNTEAFF.

The genes are TRBV11-1 and TRBJ2-3, with a possible D match to TRBD2 (5 bases). The CDR3 totals 16 residues. Germline V gene lookup returns CDR1 SGHAT and CDR2 FQDESV (reference sequence). V lost 1 base and J 2 bases, leaving 13 bases between the germline ends. CDR3 in DNA: TGTGCCAGCAGCTTAGGGACTCGTTTTATCACAGATACGCAGTATTTT. Translating it yields CASSLGTRFITDTQYF.

The V call is TRBV5-5, the J call TRBJ1-2; 7 bases align to TRBD1. The trim removed 4 bases at V and 8 bases at J, leaving 5 bases unmatched. This CDR3 spans 12 amino acids. Germline-derived CDR1 and CDR2 are SGHKS and YYEKEE (reference sequence). The chain's CDR3 is CASSVTGKGYTF. CDR3 in DNA: TGTGCCAGCAGCGTGACAGGGAAGGGCTACACCTTC.

The V call is TRBV3-1 (or the pseudogene TRBV3-2), the J call TRBJ1-1; TRBD1 agrees at 7 bases. The CDR3 contains 18 residues. Germline-derived CDR1 and CDR2 are LGHDT and YNNKEL (reference sequence). Trimming removed 6 bases from V and 10 bases from J; junction bases left unmatched: 26. CDR3 region: CASSISWGQRKPDNPAFF. In DNA form, the CDR3 reads TGTGCCAGCAGTATCTCATGGGGACAGCGAAAACCAGATAATCCAGCTTTCTTT.

The V call is TRBV7-9, the J call TRBJ2-1, with TRBD1 matching 10 bases. V trimming: 4 bases; J trimming: 8 bases; junction bases outside the gene matches: 8. The CDR3 runs to 15 residues. The germline V gene encodes CDR1 SEHNR and CDR2 FQNEAQ (reference sequence). The CDR3 sequence: CASSSRDRGRDEQFF. The CDR3 DNA reads TGTGCCAGCAGCTCCCGGGACAGGGGTCGGGATGAGCAGTTCTTC.

J is TRBJ2-5 and V is TRBV7-9; 10 bases line up with TRBD1. V was pared by 4 bases and J by 5 bases, with 4 bases of the junction left unmatched. The CDR3 covers 14 residues. Germline CDR1 reads SEHNR; CDR2 reads FQNEAQ (reference sequence). The CDR3 is CASSSGTGAETQYF. In nucleotides, the CDR3 is TGTGCCAGCAGCTCCGGGACAGGGGCCGAGACCCAGTACTTC. Based on the CDR3 plus reference TRBV7-9 and TRBJ2-5, the full variable domain is DTGVSQNPRHKITKRGQNVTFRCDPISEHNRLYWYRQTLGQGPEFLTYFQNEAQLEKSRLLSDRFSAERPKGSFSTLEIQRTEQGDSAMYLCASSSGTGAETQYFGPGTRLLVL.

The rearrangement links TRBV5-1 to TRBJ2-2; 9 bases match TRBD1. Germline-derived CDR1 and CDR2 are SGHRS and YFSETQ. The CDR3 length is 17 residues. Trimming took 4 bases from V and 4 from J; bases not matched to a gene: 11. CDR3 in DNA: TGCGCCAGCAGCCCCCGCCGGGACAGGGCGGGCACCGGGGAGCTGTTTTTT. Protein: CASSPRRDRAGTGELFF.